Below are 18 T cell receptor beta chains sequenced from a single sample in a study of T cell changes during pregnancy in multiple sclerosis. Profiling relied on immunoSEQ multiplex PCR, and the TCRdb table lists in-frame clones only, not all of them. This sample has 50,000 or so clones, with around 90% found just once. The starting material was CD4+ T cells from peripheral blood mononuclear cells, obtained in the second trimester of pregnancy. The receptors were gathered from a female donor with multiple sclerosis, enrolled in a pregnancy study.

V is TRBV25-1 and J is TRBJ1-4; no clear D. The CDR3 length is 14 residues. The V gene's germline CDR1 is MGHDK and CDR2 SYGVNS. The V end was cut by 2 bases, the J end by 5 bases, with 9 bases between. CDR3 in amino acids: CASSETRGNEKLFF. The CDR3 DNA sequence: TGTGCCAGCAGTGAAACCAGAGGGAATGAAAAACTGTTTTTT.

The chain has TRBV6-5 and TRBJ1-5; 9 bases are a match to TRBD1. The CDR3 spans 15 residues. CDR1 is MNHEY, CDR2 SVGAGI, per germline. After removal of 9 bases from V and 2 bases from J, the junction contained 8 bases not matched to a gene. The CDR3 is CASTRDRAGNQPQHF. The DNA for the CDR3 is TGTGCCAGTACACGGGACAGGGCTGGCAATCAGCCCCAGCATTTT.

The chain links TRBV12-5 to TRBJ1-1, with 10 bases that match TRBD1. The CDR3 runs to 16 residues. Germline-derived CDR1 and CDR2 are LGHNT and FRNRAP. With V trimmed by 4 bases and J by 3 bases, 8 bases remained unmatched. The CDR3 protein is CASGSWTGGRDTEAFF. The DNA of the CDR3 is TGTGCTAGTGGTTCCTGGACAGGGGGTCGGGACACTGAAGCTTTCTTT. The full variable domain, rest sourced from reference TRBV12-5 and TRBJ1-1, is DARVTQTPRHKVTEMGQEVTMRCQPILGHNTVFWYRQTMMQGLELLAYFRNRAPLDDSGMPKDRFSAEMPDATLATLKIQPSEPRDSAVYFCASGSWTGGRDTEAFFGQGTRLTVV.

CDR3 sequence reads: CASSFPGQGKKNIQYF. In DNA, the CDR3 is TGTGCCAGCAGTTTCCCGGGACAGGGTAAAAAAAACATTCAGTACTTC. This chain joins TRBV28 and TRBJ2-4; 9 nucleotides agree with TRBD1. J was trimmed by 4 bases and V by 3 bases; bases with no gene match: 7. Germline V gene lookup returns CDR1 MDHEN and CDR2 SYDVKM. The CDR3 covers 16 residues.

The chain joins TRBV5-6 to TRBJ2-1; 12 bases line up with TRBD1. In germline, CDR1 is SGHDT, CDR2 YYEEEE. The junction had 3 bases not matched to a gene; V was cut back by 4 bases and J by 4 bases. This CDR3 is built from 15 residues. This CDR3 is CASSPGQGAYNEQFF. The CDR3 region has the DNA TGTGCCAGCAGCCCGGGACAGGGGGCTTACAATGAGCAGTTCTTC. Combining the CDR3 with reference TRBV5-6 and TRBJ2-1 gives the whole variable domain DAGVTQSPTHLIKTRGQQVTLRCSPKSGHDTVSWYQQALGQGPQFIFQYYEEEERQRGNFPDRFSGHQFPNYSSELNVNALLLGDSALYLCASSPGQGAYNEQFFGPGTRLTVL.

DNA of the CDR3: TGTGCCAGTAGTATAGAAACAGGGGTCTACGAGCAGTACTTC. Translated, it gives CASSIETGVYEQYF. The V gene is TRBV19, the J gene TRBJ2-7, with 7 positions matching TRBD1. The junction had 2 bases not matched to a gene; V was cut back by 0 bases and J by 3 bases. The CDR3 has 14 amino acids. Looked up from germline, CDR1 is LNHDA and CDR2 is SQIVND (reference sequence).

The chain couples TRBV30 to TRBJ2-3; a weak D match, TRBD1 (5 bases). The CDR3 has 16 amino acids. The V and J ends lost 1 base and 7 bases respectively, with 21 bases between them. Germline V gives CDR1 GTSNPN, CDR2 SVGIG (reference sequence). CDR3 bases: TGTGCCTGGAGTGCGCGGACATCTCCGCGACCTTATACGCAGTATTTT. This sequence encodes CAWSARTSPRPYTQYF.

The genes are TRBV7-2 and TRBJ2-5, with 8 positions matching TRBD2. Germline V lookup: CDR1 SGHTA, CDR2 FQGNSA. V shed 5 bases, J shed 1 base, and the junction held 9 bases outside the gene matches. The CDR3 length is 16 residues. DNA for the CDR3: TGTGCCAGCAGCCCCCTAGCCGGGACTAGCCAAGAGACCCAGTACTTC. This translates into CASSPLAGTSQETQYF.

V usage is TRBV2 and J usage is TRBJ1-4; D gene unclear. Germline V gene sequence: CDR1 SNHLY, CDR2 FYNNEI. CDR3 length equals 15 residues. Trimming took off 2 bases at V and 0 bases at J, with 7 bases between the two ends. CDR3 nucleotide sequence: TGTGCCAGCAGTGAATCGGGTGCAACTAATGAAAAACTGTTTTTT. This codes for CASSESGATNEKLFF.

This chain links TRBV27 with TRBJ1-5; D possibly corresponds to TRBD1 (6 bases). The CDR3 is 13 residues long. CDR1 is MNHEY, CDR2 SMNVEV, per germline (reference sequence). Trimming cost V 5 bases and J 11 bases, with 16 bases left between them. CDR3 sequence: CASSSMGAGAQHF. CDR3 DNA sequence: TGTGCCAGCAGTAGTATGGGGGCGGGAGCCCAGCATTTT.

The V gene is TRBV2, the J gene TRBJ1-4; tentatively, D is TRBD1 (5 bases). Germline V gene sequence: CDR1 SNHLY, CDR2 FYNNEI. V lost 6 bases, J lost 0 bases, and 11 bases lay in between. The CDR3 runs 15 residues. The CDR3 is CASRGHEATNEKLFF. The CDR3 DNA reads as TGTGCCAGCAGAGGACATGAAGCAACTAATGAAAAACTGTTTTTT.

The CDR3 loop reads CASRTRLELNNEQFF. The DNA for the CDR3 is TGTGCCAGCAGAACAAGACTGGAACTTAACAATGAGCAGTTCTTC. The chain employs TRBV5-4 and TRBJ2-1, with D unclear. The germline V gene encodes CDR1 SGHNT and CDR2 YYREEE (reference sequence). V was clipped by 5 bases and J by 5 bases, with 17 bases between them. The CDR3 contains 15 residues.

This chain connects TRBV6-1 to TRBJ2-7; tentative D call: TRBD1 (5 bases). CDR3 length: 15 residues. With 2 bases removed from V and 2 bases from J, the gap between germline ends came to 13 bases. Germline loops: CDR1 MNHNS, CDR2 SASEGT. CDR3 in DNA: TGTGCCAGCAGTGAATCTCTAGACAGCACCTACGAGCAGTACTTC. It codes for CASSESLDSTYEQYF.

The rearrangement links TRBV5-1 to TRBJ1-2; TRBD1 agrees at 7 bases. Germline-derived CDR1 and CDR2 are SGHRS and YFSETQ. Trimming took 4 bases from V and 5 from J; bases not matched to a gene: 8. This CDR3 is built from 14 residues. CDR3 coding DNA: TGCGCCAGCAGCCCAAGGACAGGAGGATATGGCTACACCTTC. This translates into CASSPRTGGYGYTF.

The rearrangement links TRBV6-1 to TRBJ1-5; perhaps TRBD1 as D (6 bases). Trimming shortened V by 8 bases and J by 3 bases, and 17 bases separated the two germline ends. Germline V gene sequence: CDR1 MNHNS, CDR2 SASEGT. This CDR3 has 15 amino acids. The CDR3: CASGGARGVNQPQHF. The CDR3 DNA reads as TGTGCCAGCGGGGGGGCACGTGGGGTCAATCAGCCCCAGCATTTT.

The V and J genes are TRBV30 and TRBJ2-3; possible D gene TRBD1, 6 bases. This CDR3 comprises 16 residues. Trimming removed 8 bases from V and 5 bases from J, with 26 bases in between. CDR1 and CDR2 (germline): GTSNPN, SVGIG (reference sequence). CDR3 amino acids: CAGQTRGRGYGDTQYF. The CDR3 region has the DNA TGTGCCGGCCAGACCAGGGGCCGCGGTTATGGAGATACGCAGTATTTT.

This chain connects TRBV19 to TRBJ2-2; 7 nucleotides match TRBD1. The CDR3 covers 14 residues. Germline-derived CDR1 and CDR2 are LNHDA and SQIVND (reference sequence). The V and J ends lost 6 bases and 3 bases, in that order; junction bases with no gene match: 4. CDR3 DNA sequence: TGTGCCAGTAGGAATACAGGGGACACCGGGGAGCTGTTTTTT. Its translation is CASRNTGDTGELFF.

CDR3: CASSLEPGERVNEKLFF. CDR3 bases: TGCGCCAGCAGCTTGGAACCCGGGGAGAGGGTTAATGAAAAACTGTTTTTT. The chain employs TRBV5-1 and TRBJ1-4; D gene unclear. Per the germline V gene, CDR1 is SGHRS and CDR2 is YFSETQ. The CDR3 has 17 residues. The germline V and J ends were trimmed by 0 bases and 4 bases, with 16 bases remaining between them.